This T cell receptor beta chain originates from a study of lymphopenia after photon versus proton radiotherapy. Study observations and caveats: Post-nadir diversity loss with photons came from oligoclonal expansion, particularly CD8+ Temra cells. Larger post-nadir TCR diversity loss correlated inversely with survival in deceased patients. Relative stability marked proton patients; photon patients lost diversity and naive cells.

This table comes from immunoSEQ multiplex PCR, and its TCRdb copy is limited to in-frame clones, with some not included. The sample yields about 39,000 clones, 92% seen once. Regarding this clone: The antigen remains unidentified.

The CDR3 loop spans 15 amino acids. Looked up from germline, CDR1 is SGHRS and CDR2 is YFSETQ. The germline V and J ends were trimmed by 2 bases and 1 base, with 7 bases remaining between them. The chain combines TRBV5-1 with TRBJ2-6; D is perhaps TRBD1 (6 bases). The receptor's source is a man between 60 and 70 years old with cholangiocarcinoma. The sequences come from peripheral blood, collected from a patient treated with photon-based radiotherapy. The CDR3 loop reads CASSLQGSGANVLTF. In DNA form, the CDR3 reads TGCGCCAGCAGCTTACAGGGTTCTGGGGCCAACGTCCTGACTTTC. Supplemented by reference TRBV5-1 and TRBJ2-6, the full variable domain reads KAGVTQTPRYLIKTRGQQVTLSCSPISGHRSVSWYQQTPGQGLQFLFEYFSETQRNKGNFPGRFSGRQFSNSRSEMNVSTLELGDSALYLCASSLQGSGANVLTFGAGSRLTVL.